This entry concerns a single T cell receptor (beta chain). This clonotype showed up just a few times. The target of this receptor is not known. No base quality information exists; no much larger clone differs at one position. The reads were generated on an Illumina HiSeq 1500. Clones were called with MiXCR by TCRdb after fastp trimmed the public reads at Q25, and only in-frame beta chains were retained. Each CDR3 protein appears once, grouped with its most common genes and DNA. The sample yields 75,000 to 100,000 distinct CDR3 sequences; around 32% were counted once. About 72% of the sample comes from the top ten. CDR1 MGHRA and CDR2 YSYEKL are derived from the germline V gene. The CDR3 numbers 17 residues from cysteine through phenylalanine. Solely the CDR3 DNA is kept, with 51 bases framed from the first base. Relative to germline, V is missing 0 bases and J is missing 6 bases, with 10 bases of the junction outside any gene match.

The label giving this sample's treatment or condition can be read as: in vitro stimulation with specific CMV peptide epitopes to enrich CMV-specific T cells. This entry comes from a study of T cell repertoires in cytomegalovirus infection (dated by TCRdb to 2018 to 2020). Describing the broader study: Recently identified HLA-C-restricted CMV epitopes, whose presentation resists viral immunomodulation, were targeted by peptide stimulations together with well-studied HLA-B-restricted epitopes. Donor HLA type was relevant to the analysis, as public TCR beta signatures indicated carriage of CMV infection together with the matching HLA type.

Broader findings and caveats from the paper: The ex vivo response was dominated by HLA-C-restricted CMV-specific TCR beta clonotypes, and the single most frequent clonotype in two of eight donors was supplied by these HLA-C-restricted clonotypes. In both this cohort and an independent cohort of some 350 donors, the cumulative frequency of public TCR beta family members distinguished carriers of CMV infection plus the relevant HLA type.

The rearrangement joined TRBV4-1 to TRBJ2-1, with 8 bases matching TRBD2. The TCR was taken from a human donor in good health (CMV status not recorded). Some clones in this sample may be carry-over from other donors' samples. This specimen consisted of CD8+ T cells from cultured PBMCs, obtained from culture after CMV antigen stimulation. In nucleotides, the sequence is TGCGCCAGCAGCCAAGATCTTGACGGGGGGGCCGCCAATGAGCAGTTCTTC. This gives the protein CASSQDLDGGAANEQFF.